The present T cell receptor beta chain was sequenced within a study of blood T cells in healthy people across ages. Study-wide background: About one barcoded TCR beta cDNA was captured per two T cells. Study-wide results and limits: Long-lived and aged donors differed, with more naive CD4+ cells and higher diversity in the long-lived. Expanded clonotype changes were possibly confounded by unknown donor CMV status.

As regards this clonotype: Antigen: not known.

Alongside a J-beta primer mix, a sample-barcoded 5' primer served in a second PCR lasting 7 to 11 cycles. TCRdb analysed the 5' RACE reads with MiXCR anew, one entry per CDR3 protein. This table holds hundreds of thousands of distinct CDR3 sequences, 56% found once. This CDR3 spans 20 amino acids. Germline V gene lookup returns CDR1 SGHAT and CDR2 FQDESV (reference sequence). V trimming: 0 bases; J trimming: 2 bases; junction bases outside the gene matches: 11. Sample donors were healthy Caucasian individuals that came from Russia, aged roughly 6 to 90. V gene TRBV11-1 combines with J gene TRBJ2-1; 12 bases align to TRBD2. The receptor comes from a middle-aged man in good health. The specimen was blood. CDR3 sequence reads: CASSLARLAGDLLAYNEQFF. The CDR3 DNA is TGTGCCAGCAGCTTAGCCCGACTAGCGGGAGACCTCCTCGCCTACAATGAGCAGTTCTTC.